This TCR beta chain is from a study of cytomegalovirus exposure and HLA in healthy donors. About the study: From donors who were HLA-typed, an early data release held 65 million to 85 million unique TCRs. General study points: It was likely that a cluster of highly shared sequence variants was a sequencing artifact.

Turning to this clone: Antigen specificity is unknown.

V lost 4 bases to trimming and J lost 3 bases; unmatched junction nucleotides: 12. In germline, CDR1 is PRHDT, CDR2 FYEKMQ (reference sequence). The CDR3 has 17 amino acids. The study ran its PCR with 60 Vbeta and 13 Jbeta primers. Here immunoSEQ multiplex PCR was the method, and the copy in TCRdb shows in-frame clones only, minus some. The table records roughly 120,000 clones, less than 80% of them present only once. Sequencing was performed on PBMCs. The rearrangement uses TRBV13 and TRBJ2-7; 10 nucleotides line up with TRBD2. The sequence was obtained from a woman in her forties in good health and CMV-seropositive. CDR3 bases: TGTGCCAGCAGCTCGAACTACGGGACTAGCGCGTTCTACGAGCAGTACTTC. Its translation: CASSSNYGTSAFYEQYF.